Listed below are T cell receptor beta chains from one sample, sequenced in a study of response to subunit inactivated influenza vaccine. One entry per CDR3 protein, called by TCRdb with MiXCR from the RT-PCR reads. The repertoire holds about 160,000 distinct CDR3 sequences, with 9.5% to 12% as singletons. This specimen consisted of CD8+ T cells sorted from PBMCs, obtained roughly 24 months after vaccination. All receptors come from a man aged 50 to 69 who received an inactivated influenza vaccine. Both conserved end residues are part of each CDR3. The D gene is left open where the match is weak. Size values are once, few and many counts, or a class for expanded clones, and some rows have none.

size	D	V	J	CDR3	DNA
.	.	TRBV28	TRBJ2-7	CASSFVSGSSYEQYF	TGTGCCAGCAGTTTTGTCAGCGGGTCCTCCTACGAGCAGTACTTC
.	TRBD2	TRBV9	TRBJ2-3	CASSLTVAGGTDTQYF	TGTGCCAGCAGCCTCACGGTAGCGGGAGGCACAGATACGCAGTATTTT
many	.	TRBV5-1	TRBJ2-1	CASSLGHNEQFF	TGCGCCAGCAGCTTAGGCCACAATGAGCAGTTCTTC
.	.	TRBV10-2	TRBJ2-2	CASSAWTAKNTGELFF	TGCGCCAGCAGCGCCTGGACAGCCAAGAACACCGGGGAGCTGTTTTTT
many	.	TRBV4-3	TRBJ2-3	CASSQVIDSTDTQYF	TGCGCCAGCAGCCAAGTTATCGACAGCACAGATACGCAGTATTTT
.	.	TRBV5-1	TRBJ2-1	CASSLLWGQSSYNEQFF	TGCGCCAGCAGCTTGCTTTGGGGGCAGAGCTCCTACAATGAGCAGTTCTTC
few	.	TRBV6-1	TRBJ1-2	CASSRPLLDYGYTF	TGTGCCAGCAGTCGTCCATTGCTGGACTATGGCTACACCTTC
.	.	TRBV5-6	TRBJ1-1	CASSLVSAVGTEAFF	TGTGCCAGCAGCTTGGTAAGCGCGGTGGGCACTGAAGCTTTCTTT
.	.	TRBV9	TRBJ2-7	CASSVLPVAASYEQYF	TGTGCCAGCAGCGTTCTTCCGGTGGCAGCCTCTTACGAGCAGTACTTC
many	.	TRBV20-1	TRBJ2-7	CSARWAGSTYEQYF	TGCAGTGCCCGGTGGGCGGGGAGCACCTACGAGCAGTACTTC
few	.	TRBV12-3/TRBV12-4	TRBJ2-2	CASSLYGVDTGELFF	TGTGCCAGCAGTTTATACGGGGTTGACACCGGGGAGCTGTTTTTT
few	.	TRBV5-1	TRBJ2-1	CASSLDPPGDEQFF	TGCGCCAGCAGCTTGGACCCACCAGGGGATGAGCAGTTCTTC
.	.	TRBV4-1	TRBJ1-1	CASSPQENTEAFF	TGCGCCAGCAGCCCACAAGAGAACACTGAAGCTTTCTTT
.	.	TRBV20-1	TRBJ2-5	CSELGSGNLQETQYF	TGCAGCGAGCTGGGTTCAGGGAACCTCCAAGAGACCCAGTACTTC
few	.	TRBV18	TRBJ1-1	CASSPGAPNTEAFF	TGTGCCAGCTCACCAGGGGCTCCGAACACTGAAGCTTTCTTT
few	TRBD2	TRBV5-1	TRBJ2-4	CASSAQQKGGDYLAKNIQYF	TGCGCCAGCAGCGCCCAACAAAAGGGCGGGGACTACTTAGCCAAAAACATTCAGTACTTC
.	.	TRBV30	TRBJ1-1	CAWSVSVNREAFF	TGTGCCTGGAGTGTATCGGTTAATAGGGAAGCTTTCTTT
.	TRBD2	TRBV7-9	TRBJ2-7	CASSLARGGEQYF	TGTGCCAGCAGCTTAGCGCGGGGGGGCGAGCAGTACTTC
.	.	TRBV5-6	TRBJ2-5	CASSWRGPKVETQYF	TGTGCCAGCAGCTGGAGAGGGCCAAAAGTCGAGACCCAGTACTTC
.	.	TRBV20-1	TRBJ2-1	CSAREELAYNEQFF	TGCAGTGCTAGAGAAGAACTAGCCTACAATGAGCAGTTCTTC
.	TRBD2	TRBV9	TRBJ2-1	CASSVEWGGDEQFF	TGTGCCAGCAGCGTAGAATGGGGAGGGGATGAGCAGTTCTTC
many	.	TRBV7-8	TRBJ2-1	CASSLGGPPLYNEQFF	TGTGCCAGCAGCTTAGGGGGACCCCCTCTTTACAATGAGCAGTTCTTC
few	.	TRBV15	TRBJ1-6	CATSSTYNSPLHF	TGTGCCACCAGCAGCACTTATAATTCACCCCTCCACTTT
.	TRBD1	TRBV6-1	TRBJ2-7	CASSHSIGTVYEQYF	TGTGCCAGCAGCCATTCAATTGGGACAGTTTACGAGCAGTACTTC
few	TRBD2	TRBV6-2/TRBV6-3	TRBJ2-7	CASARTSYEQYF	TGTGCCAGCGCAAGGACTAGCTACGAGCAGTACTTC
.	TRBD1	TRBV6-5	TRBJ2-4	CASSYWKGAVDIQYF	TGTGCCAGCAGTTACTGGAAGGGGGCTGTGGACATTCAGTACTTC
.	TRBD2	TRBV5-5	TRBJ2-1	CASGPGLAGGWGEQFF	TGTGCCAGCGGCCCTGGGCTAGCGGGAGGGTGGGGTGAGCAGTTCTTC
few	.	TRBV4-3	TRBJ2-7	CASSQEGRGADEQYF	TGCGCCAGCAGCCAAGAAGGCAGGGGAGCCGACGAGCAGTACTTC
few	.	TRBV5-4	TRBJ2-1	CASSLDRDFYNEQFF	TGTGCCAGCAGCTTGGACCGGGACTTCTACAATGAGCAGTTCTTC
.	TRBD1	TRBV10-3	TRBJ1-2	CAITPGTGSHYGYTF	TGTGCCATCACACCGGGGACAGGGAGTCACTATGGCTACACCTTC
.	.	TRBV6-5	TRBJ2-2	CASSYSPGTGELFF	TGTGCCAGCAGTTACTCGCCGGGCACCGGGGAGCTGTTTTTT
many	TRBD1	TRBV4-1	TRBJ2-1	CASSQVGTADNEQFF	TGCGCCAGCAGCCAAGTAGGGACAGCAGACAATGAGCAGTTCTTC
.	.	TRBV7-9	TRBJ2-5	CASSLYNLQETQYF	TGTGCCAGCAGCTTATATAATCTCCAAGAGACCCAGTACTTC
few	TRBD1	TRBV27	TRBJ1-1	CASSVTGSTEAFF	TGTGCCAGCAGTGTGACAGGGTCCACTGAAGCTTTCTTT
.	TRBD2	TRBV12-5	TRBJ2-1	CASGLGVAGEFDEQFF	TGTGCTAGTGGTTTGGGGGTGGCGGGAGAATTCGATGAGCAGTTCTTC
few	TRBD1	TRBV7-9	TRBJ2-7	CASSSPGQSYYEQYF	TGTGCCAGCAGCTCGCCGGGACAGAGCTACTACGAGCAGTACTTC
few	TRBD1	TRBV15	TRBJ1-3	CATSPQGAGNTIYF	TGTGCCACCAGTCCCCAGGGGGCTGGAAACACCATATATTTT
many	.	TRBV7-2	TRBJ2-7	CASSFEGHEQYF	TGTGCCAGCAGCTTCGAAGGGCACGAGCAGTACTTC
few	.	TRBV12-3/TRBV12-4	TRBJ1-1	CASSLVGARTEAFF	TGTGCCAGCAGTTTGGTGGGTGCAAGGACTGAAGCTTTCTTT
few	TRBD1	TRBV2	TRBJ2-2	CASSDPLDRALNRDTGELFF	TGTGCCAGCAGTGACCCTTTGGACAGGGCTCTCAATAGGGACACCGGGGAGCTGTTTTTT
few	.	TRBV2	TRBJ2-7	CASGVGRRTEQYF	TGTGCCTCCGGGGTGGGACGGAGGACGGAGCAGTACTTC
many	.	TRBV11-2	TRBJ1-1	CASSLDPRIEAFF	TGTGCCAGCAGCTTAGATCCGCGGATTGAAGCTTTCTTT
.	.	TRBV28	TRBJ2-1	CASSSTGGYTYNEQFF	TGTGCCAGCAGTTCCACTGGCGGGTACACCTACAATGAGCAGTTCTTC
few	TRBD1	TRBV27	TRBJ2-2	CASSLFSGTGTGDTGELFF	TGTGCCAGCAGTCTATTTAGTGGGACCGGGACAGGGGATACCGGGGAGCTGTTTTTT
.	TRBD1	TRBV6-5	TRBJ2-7	CASSIRTGGDPYEQYF	TGTGCCAGCAGTATACGGACAGGGGGCGACCCCTACGAGCAGTACTTC
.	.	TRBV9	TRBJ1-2	CASSVITGDYGYTF	TGTGCCAGCAGCGTAATCACGGGGGACTATGGCTACACCTTC
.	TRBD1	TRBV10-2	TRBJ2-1	CASSKLGQTQEEQFF	TGCGCCAGCAGTAAGCTGGGACAGACCCAAGAAGAGCAGTTCTTC
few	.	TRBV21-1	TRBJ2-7	CASSAQGRWGSYEQYF	TGTGCCAGCAGCGCACAGGGGAGGTGGGGTTCCTACGAGCAGTACTTC
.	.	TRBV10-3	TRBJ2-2	CAIIRANTGELFF	TGTGCCATCATAAGGGCGAACACCGGGGAGCTGTTTTTT
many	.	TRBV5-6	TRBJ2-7	CASSLSGSSYEQYF	TGTGCCAGCAGCCTGTCCGGGAGCTCCTACGAGCAGTACTTC
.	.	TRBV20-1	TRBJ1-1	CSARDPLQGTEAFF	TGCAGTGCTAGAGACCCCTTACAGGGAACTGAAGCTTTCTTT
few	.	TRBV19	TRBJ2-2	CASSIDTLNTGELFF	TGTGCCAGTAGTATCGACACTTTGAACACCGGGGAGCTGTTTTTT
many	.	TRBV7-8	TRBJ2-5	CASSSHERETQYF	TGTGCCAGCAGCTCCCACGAGCGGGAGACCCAGTACTTC
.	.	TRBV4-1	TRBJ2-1	CASSQGTLSYNEQFF	TGCGCCAGCAGCCAAGGGACACTTTCCTACAATGAGCAGTTCTTC